The 18 T cell receptor beta chains in this list originate from one sample, sequenced in a study of beta chain features in type 1 diabetes. Study outcomes and limitations: Moderate yet significant TCRB CDR3 shortening was seen in Type 1 diabetes patients in all four CD4+ subsets.

Antigens of these TCRs are unknown. cDNA synthesis used the whole RNA isolate, giving expressed TCRB sequences. Only in-frame clones appear in the TCRdb table, and some are missing; sequencing was by immunoSEQ multiplex PCR. The sample lists about 190,000 clones; 7.8% were seen once. Input material: central memory CD4+ T cells from blood. These TCRs come from a middle-aged woman with type 1 diabetes.

There are a few counts of this clone. The rearrangement uses TRBV7-6 and TRBJ1-1; perhaps TRBD1 as D (6 bases). V lost 5 bases and J lost 5, with 18 bases in between. Germline CDR1 and CDR2: SGHVS and FNYEAQ. The CDR3 runs 15 residues. This chain's CDR3 is CASSPATGFGTEAFF. For the CDR3, the DNA is TGTGCCAGCAGCCCGGCCACAGGGTTCGGGACTGAAGCTTTCTTT.

This clone was observed a few times. The chain couples TRBV4-1 to TRBJ1-4; no clear D gene. Germline V lookup: CDR1 MGHRA, CDR2 YSYEKL. V lost 5 bases, J lost 0 bases, and 7 bases lay in between. The CDR3 is 14 residues long. CDR3 bases: TGCGCCAGCAGCTTAGAACCAACTAATGAAAAACTGTTTTTT. Translating gives CASSLEPTNEKLFF.

This clone was seen only a few times. Here the CDR3 DNA reads TGTGCCAGCAGCACAGCCCTCGGGACAGGCACCGGGGAGCTGTTTTTT. This gives the protein CASSTALGTGTGELFF. The chain employs TRBV7-9 and TRBJ2-2; 8 positions match TRBD1. Germline V gene data show CDR1 as SEHNR and CDR2 as FQNEAQ (reference sequence). This CDR3 has 16 residues. V dropped 5 bases and J dropped 4; count of bases not matched to a gene: 9.

This clone was counted at least ten times. The CDR3 spells CSVGGRGNTEAFF. The CDR3, as DNA: TGCAGCGTTGGTGGCAGGGGGAACACTGAAGCTTTCTTT. V is TRBV29-1 and J is TRBJ1-1; D might be TRBD1 (6 bases). The germline V and J ends were trimmed by 4 bases and 1 base, with 10 bases remaining between them. This CDR3 comprises 13 residues. Per germline, CDR1 SQVTM and CDR2 ANQGSEA.

The chain joins TRBV7-2 to TRBJ1-6; possible D gene TRBD1, 5 bases. This CDR3 spans 16 amino acids. The V end lost 6 bases, the J end lost 8 bases, and 20 bases lay between the germline ends. Looked up from germline, CDR1 is SGHTA and CDR2 is FQGNSA. CDR3: CASRPPGGVGYSPLHF. DNA of the CDR3: TGTGCCAGCAGACCTCCGGGGGGAGTCGGGTATTCACCCCTCCACTTT.

This rearrangement joins TRBV29-1 to TRBJ1-4, with a weak D call TRBD1 (6 bases). Germline-derived CDR1 and CDR2 are SQVTM and ANQGSEA. The CDR3 runs to 14 residues. The ends were cut back, 7 bases at V and 8 bases at J, with 20 bases in the middle. The CDR3 reads CSALGGDLREKLFF. Written as DNA, the CDR3 is TGCAGCGCCCTAGGGGGGGATTTACGGGAAAAACTGTTTTTT.

The table lists this clone with a few counts. J is TRBJ2-7 and V is TRBV30, with D tentatively TRBD1 (5 bases). The V and J ends lost 6 bases and 7 bases respectively, with 16 bases between them. This CDR3 has 12 residues. The V gene's germline CDR1 is GTSNPN and CDR2 SVGIG (reference sequence). CDR3 in amino acids: CACLSRVGEQYF. The DNA for the CDR3 is TGTGCCTGCCTCAGCAGGGTTGGGGAGCAGTACTTC.

This clone was seen a handful of times. Different DNA sequences within this sample yield the same CDR3. The chain combines TRBV7-2 with TRBJ1-1; TRBD1 might be the D (5 bases). From germline, CDR1 is SGHTA and CDR2 FQGNSA. The CDR3 extends over 13 amino acids. V lost 5 bases and J 2 bases, leaving 9 bases between the germline ends. CDR3 DNA: TGTGCCAGCAGCACGCAGGGAAACACTGAAGCTTTCTTT. It codes for CASSTQGNTEAFF.

The chain employs TRBV7-3 and TRBJ2-2; 8 bases fit TRBD1. V lost 5 bases to trimming and J lost 7 bases; unmatched junction nucleotides: 6. Germline V lookup: CDR1 SGHTA, CDR2 FQGTGA. CDR3 size: 14 residues. The CDR3 region is CASSPTGDGGELFF. CDR3 DNA sequence: TGTGCCAGCAGCCCGACAGGGGATGGCGGGGAGCTGTTTTTT.

This clone was recorded a few times. The chain employs TRBV11-2 and TRBJ2-3, with D tentatively TRBD2 (7 bases). This CDR3 is built from 16 residues. Germline loops: CDR1 SGHAT, CDR2 FQNNGV. The germline V and J ends were trimmed by 1 base and 3 bases, with 14 bases remaining between them. The DNA for the CDR3 is TGTGCCAGCAGCTTAGTGGCGGGGGCGGTGACAGATACGCAGTATTTT. This gives the protein CASSLVAGAVTDTQYF.

This clone was observed many times. V gene TRBV29-1 combines with J gene TRBJ2-1, with TRBD1 matching over 8 bases. This CDR3 region has 13 residues. The ends lost 4 bases at V and 10 bases at J; junction bases unmatched: 9. CDR1 SQVTM and CDR2 ANQGSEA come from the germline V gene. CDR3 coding DNA: TGCAGCGTTGCAAGGGACAGGTTGGGCGAGCAGTTCTTC. This codes for CSVARDRLGEQFF.

This clone has a handful of counts. The CDR3 coding sequence is TGCAGTGCCGCCGGGTCTGAAGCTTTCTTT. Translation: CSAAGSEAFF. The chain combines TRBV20-1 with TRBJ1-1; no clear D. The germline V gene has CDR1 DFQATT and CDR2 SNEGSKA (reference sequence). The length of the CDR3 is 10 residues. Trimming stripped 6 bases from V and 6 bases from J, with 8 bases between.

The rearrangement links TRBV7-6 to TRBJ1-2, with a possible D match to TRBD1 (6 bases). Trimming pared 6 bases from V and 8 bases from J, leaving 16 bases between. Germline CDR1 reads SGHVS; CDR2 reads FNYEAQ. The CDR3 sequence is 13 residues long. Here the CDR3 DNA reads TGTGCCAGCAGTCGTAGTACTGGGGGCGGCTACACCTTC. Its protein is CASSRSTGGGYTF. Complete variable domain (other parts from reference TRBV7-6 and TRBJ1-2): GAGVSQSPRYKVTKRGQDVALRCDPISGHVSLYWYRQALGQGPEFLTYFNYEAQQDKSGLPNDRFSAERPEGSISTLTIQRTEQRDSAMYRCASSRSTGGGYTFGSGTRLTVV.

The rearrangement links TRBV5-1 to TRBJ1-1, with a possible D match to TRBD1 (6 bases). V was clipped by 5 bases and J by 2 bases, with 13 bases between them. Germline CDR1 reads SGHRS; CDR2 reads YFSETQ. There are 14 residues in the CDR3. The CDR3 DNA follows: TGCGCCAGCAGTTACGGGACAATCAACACTGAAGCTTTCTTT. Amino acids: CASSYGTINTEAFF.

This clone was counted only a few times. The chain carries TRBV4-1 and TRBJ1-1, with a weak D call TRBD1 (5 bases). Germline CDR1 MGHRA, CDR2 YSYEKL. V was cut by 0 bases and J by 5 bases, with 13 bases left in between. The length of the CDR3 is 15 residues. The CDR3 here is CASSQDARGGTEAFF. The CDR3, as DNA: TGCGCCAGCAGCCAAGACGCAAGGGGAGGGACTGAAGCTTTCTTT.

This clone appeared a few times. The chain is built from TRBV28 and TRBJ1-6, with D unresolved. Deletions cut 5 bases from V and 8 bases from J, with 10 bases between. The CDR3 has 13 residues. Germline CDR1 and CDR2: MDHEN and SYDVKM. The CDR3: CASSPQRDSPLHF. DNA for the CDR3: TGTGCCAGCAGTCCTCAGCGAGATTCACCCCTCCACTTT.

The chain carries TRBV7-9 and TRBJ1-1, with D perhaps matching TRBD1 (6 bases). The CDR3 spans 15 residues. Germline V lookup: CDR1 SEHNR, CDR2 FQNEAQ (reference sequence). V was shortened by 0 bases and J by 5 bases, with 13 bases between the two germline ends. The CDR3 nucleotides are TGTGCCAGCAGCTTAGCGGCAGGGGCTGGGACTGAAGCTTTCTTT. It translates to CASSLAAGAGTEAFF.

Ten or more counts support this clone. J is TRBJ2-1 and V is TRBV4-3; 7 positions agree with TRBD1. Germline CDR1 LGHNA, CDR2 YSLEER. The CDR3 runs to 15 residues. The V segment lost 5 bases and the J segment 8 bases; nucleotides outside the gene matches: 12. Here the CDR3 reads CASSSPGTERDEQFF. CDR3 sequence (DNA): TGCGCCAGCAGCTCACCTGGGACAGAGAGGGATGAGCAGTTCTTC.